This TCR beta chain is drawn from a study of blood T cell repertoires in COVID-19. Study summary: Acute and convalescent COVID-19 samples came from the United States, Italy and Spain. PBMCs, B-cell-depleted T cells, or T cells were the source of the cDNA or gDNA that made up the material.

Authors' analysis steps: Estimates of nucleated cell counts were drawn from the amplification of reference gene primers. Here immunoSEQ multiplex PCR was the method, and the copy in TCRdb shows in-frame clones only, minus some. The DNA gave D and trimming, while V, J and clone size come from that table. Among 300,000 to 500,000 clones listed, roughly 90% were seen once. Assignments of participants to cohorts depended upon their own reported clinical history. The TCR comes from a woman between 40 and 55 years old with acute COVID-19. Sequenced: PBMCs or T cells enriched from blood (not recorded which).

CDR3 DNA sequence: TGCGCCAGCAGTGGGCAGGGGGCGAGCACAGATACGCAGTATTTT. This translates into CASSGQGASTDTQYF. V and J are TRBV5-1 and TRBJ2-3, with 8 bases fitting TRBD1. Germline-derived CDR1 and CDR2 are SGHRS and YFSETQ. This CDR3 spans 15 amino acids. V lost 5 bases to trimming and J lost 0 bases; unmatched junction nucleotides: 5.